These 11 T cell receptor beta chains came from one sample sequenced in a study of blood T cells in healthy people across ages. A second PCR of 7 to 11 cycles used a sample-barcoded 5' primer and a J-beta primer mix. TCRdb reprocessed the 5' RACE reads with MiXCR, giving one entry per CDR3 protein. The sample holds 380,000 or so distinct CDR3 sequences; 50% to 60% are singletons and the top ten take roughly 51%. Sequencing used blood. These receptors all come from a man between 60 and 75 years old in good health.

This sequence joins TRBV29-1 and TRBJ1-4, with D possibly matching TRBD1 (6 bases). The V and J ends lost 3 bases and 14 bases respectively, with 19 bases between them. There are 13 residues in the CDR3. Looked up from germline, CDR1 is SQVTM and CDR2 is ANQGSEA. DNA for the CDR3: TGCAGCGTTGAGGAAGGGGGACTATCAAAGCTGTTTTTT. It is translated as CSVEEGGLSKLFF.

V gene TRBV24-1 combines with J gene TRBJ2-4, with TRBD1 matching 7 bases. The J call may not be correct, given that the DNA end is closer to TRBJ2-7. The CDR3 runs 16 residues. Looked up from germline, CDR1 is KGHDR and CDR2 is SFDVKD. In DNA form, the CDR3 reads TGTGCCACCAGTGAAGGGGTGGTTCAGACAGGGAACGAGCAGTACTTC. It encodes CATSEGVVQTGNEQYF.

The rearrangement links TRBV27 to TRBJ2-4; 12 bases are shared with TRBD2. Matching the DNA end better, TRBJ2-5 makes the J call doubtful. CDR3 size: 15 residues. CDR1 is MNHEY, CDR2 SMNVEV, per germline (reference sequence). The CDR3 is CASTRTSGNGETQYF. CDR3 sequence (DNA): TGTGCCAGCACCCGGACTAGCGGGAATGGAGAGACCCAGTACTTC.

This clonotype has ten or more counts. V and J are TRBV4-2 and TRBJ1-2; 8 nucleotides agree with TRBD1. This CDR3 has 14 residues. The V gene end was trimmed by 4 bases and the J gene end by 7 bases; junction bases not matched to a gene: 8. The V gene's germline CDR1 is LGHNA and CDR2 YNFKEQ. The CDR3 DNA follows: TGTGCCAGCAGCCCCCTCGACAGGGGTGGTGGCTACACCTTC. Protein product: CASSPLDRGGGYTF.

The chain combines TRBV28 with TRBJ1-1; TRBD1 might be the D (5 bases). Trimming stripped 6 bases from V and 5 bases from J, with 19 bases between. The CDR3 has 15 amino acids. Germline-derived CDR1 and CDR2 are MDHEN and SYDVKM. CDR3 amino acids: CASRSPWGLETEAFF. CDR3 nucleotide sequence: TGTGCCAGCAGATCCCCATGGGGGTTGGAAACTGAAGCTTTCTTT.

In this sample, this clonotype turned up a few times. The V call is TRBV29-1, the J call TRBJ2-1; TRBD1 matches 8 bases. V was clipped by 1 base and J by 13 bases; unmatched bases: 12. CDR1 is SQVTM, CDR2 ANQGSEA, per germline. This CDR3 contains 14 residues. CDR3 sequence: CSVEGTGPWGRQFF. In DNA form, the CDR3 reads TGCAGCGTTGAAGGGACAGGGCCGTGGGGAAGACAGTTCTTC.

This clonotype was observed a few times. The rearrangement uses TRBV4-3 and TRBJ2-7; 8 bases map to TRBD1. V lost 0 bases to trimming and J lost 5 bases; unmatched junction nucleotides: 9. This CDR3 contains 16 residues. Germline CDR1 and CDR2: LGHNA and YSLEER. The CDR3 DNA reads TGCGCCAGCAGCCAAGATGGGCGGACAGGGAGCAACGAGCAGTACTTC. Translated, it gives CASSQDGRTGSNEQYF.

This clonotype was found once. The chain uses TRBV6-1 and TRBJ2-3, with TRBD1 matching 8 bases. CDR3 length: 15 residues. Germline values: CDR1 MNHNS, CDR2 SASEGT. Unmatched junction bases numbered 4, after V lost 5 bases and J lost 0 bases. CDR3 nucleotide sequence: TGTGCCAGCAGTTCAGGGGGCGCGAGCACAGATACGCAGTATTTT. This sequence encodes CASSSGGASTDTQYF.

V is TRBV6-4 and J is TRBJ2-3; a weak D match, TRBD2 (5 bases). V lost 6 bases and J 0 bases, leaving 10 bases between the germline ends. CDR1 and CDR2 (germline): MRHNA, SNTAGT. The length of the CDR3 is 14 residues. As DNA, the CDR3 is TGTGCCAGCAGAAGAGGGATTAGCACAGATACGCAGTATTTT. It translates to CASRRGISTDTQYF.

This clonotype was detected ten times or more. The chain is built from TRBV12-3 or TRBV12-4 and TRBJ2-3; D remains ambiguous. V lost 6 bases and J 2 bases, leaving 9 bases between the germline ends. The CDR3 is 13 amino acids. The CDR3, as DNA: TGTGCCAGCAGCCACTACTACACAGATACGCAGTATTTT. Encoded protein: CASSHYYTDTQYF.

The V and J genes are TRBV2 and TRBJ2-2, with 14 positions matching TRBD2. The V gene's germline CDR1 is SNHLY and CDR2 FYNNEI. This CDR3 has 17 residues. Losses at the gene ends were 5 bases for V and 5 bases for J; bases not matched to a gene: 7. The DNA of the CDR3 is TGTGCCAGCAGTCCCGGACTAGCGGGAGGTCGAACCGGGGAGCTGTTTTTT. Protein product: CASSPGLAGGRTGELFF.